This T cell receptor (beta chain) appears in the sequencing data of a study of post-analysis software for immune sequencing data. Study observations and caveats: Compared with controls, patients had more of five TRBV segments, including TRBV5-6, TRBV5-1 and TRBV20-1.

V was pared by 3 bases and J by 5 bases, with 11 bases between. CDR3 length: 13 residues. Per the germline V gene, CDR1 is SSHAT and CDR2 is FNYEAQ (reference sequence). This clonotype was observed a handful of times. Its target is unknown. TCR beta libraries were prepared from cDNA with unique molecular identifiers. Via MiXCR, TCRdb re-called the PCR reads, giving one row per CDR3 protein. The data contain roughly 600,000 distinct CDR3 sequences, roughly 40% of them singletons. The chain carries TRBV7-7 and TRBJ2-7, with D maybe TRBD2 (5 bases). Sequencing used blood. This clonotype originated in a girl aged 10 to 17 with multiple sclerosis. The CDR3 spells CASSFGLLNEQYF. CDR3 sequence (DNA): TGTGCCAGCAGCTTTGGACTTCTCAACGAGCAGTACTTC.